This passage covers 30 T cell receptor beta chains from one sample sequenced in a study of tissue T cells after allogeneic stem cell transplantation (dated 2022 in TCRdb). The time point label corresponds to: mouse harvest day 14 after allogeneic transplant. Mouse grafts consisting of 10^7 T-cell-depleted bone marrow cells combined with 10^6 splenic CD5+ T cells were administered by tail vein injection. Receptor libraries were prepared by the immunoSEQ multiplex PCR assay. As stored in TCRdb, this immuneACCESS dataset retains in-frame rearrangements with V and J assigned. A fraction of the clones does not appear; measured against another copy, unresolved V genes explain less than half of the discrepancy, and the remainder lacks a known reason. In this sample the table shows 1,200 or so clones, under 55% of which occur a single time. The ten largest make up 33% of the sample. The sample consisted of liver tissue. The receptors shown here come from a female BALB/c mouse given C57BL/6 T cells with graft-versus-host disease after an allogeneic hematopoietic cell transplant.

A few counts support this clone. Genes and germline are mouse. The CDR3 end falls 1 residue outside the read, so it is completed with the germline J gene. V usage is TRBV15 and J usage is TRBJ2-1, with TRBD2 identical over 11 bases. V shed 6 bases, J shed 3 bases, and the junction held 4 bases outside the gene matches. There are 15 residues in the CDR3. CDR1 and CDR2 (germline): SGHND, FRSKSL. CDR3 bases read: TGTGCCAGCAGCCAGACTGGGGGGGGCTATGCTGAGCAGTTC. It codes for CASSQTGGGYAEQF. The CDR3 reads in full as CASSQTGGGYAEQFF.

Comments on this clone: The gene symbols are mouse symbols. The CDR3 is cut off 1 residue early in the read; its end comes from the germline J gene. The chain combines TRBV16 with TRBJ1-4; 10 bases map to TRBD1. Germline CDR1 SGHSA, CDR2 FRNQAP. The CDR3 covers 15 residues. V was pared by 2 bases and J by 6 bases, with 3 bases of the junction left unmatched. The covered CDR3 bases are TGTGCAAGCAGCTTATTTGGGACAGGGGACGAAAGATTATTT. Protein sequence: CASSLFGTGDERLF. The entire CDR3 reads CASSLFGTGDERLFF.

This clone was detected a few times. Genes here carry mouse names. CDR3 DNA, as far as it was read: TGTGCCAGCAGCTTTGGGACTGGGACCTATGAACAGTAC. Protein: CASSFGTGTYEQY. The full CDR3 reads CASSFGTGTYEQYF. The chain is built from TRBV3 and TRBJ2-7; 9 bases are a match to TRBD2. The missing CDR3 end, 1 residue past where the read stops, is filled in from the germline J gene. V was clipped by 3 bases and J by 2 bases; unmatched bases: 2. The CDR3 consists of 14 residues. In germline, CDR1 is SNHLY, CDR2 FYNGKV (reference sequence).

The table lists this clone with a few counts. Germline and genes here are mouse. The read ends 1 residue before the CDR3 terminus; that terminus is restored from the germline J gene. The chain uses TRBV13-2 and TRBJ2-7; 8 nucleotides align to TRBD2. The J segment lost 0 bases and the V segment lost 3 bases, leaving 2 bases of the junction unmatched. The CDR3 runs 14 residues. Per the germline V gene, CDR1 is NNHNN and CDR2 is SYGAGS (reference sequence). The part of the CDR3 DNA that was read is TGTGCCAGCGGTGGGGGACTGGACTCCTATGAACAGTAC. Protein sequence: CASGGGLDSYEQY. The entire CDR3 is CASGGGLDSYEQYF.

This clone is large. Mouse gene names and germline throughout. The sequence runs out 1 residue before the end of the CDR3; the remainder is reconstructed from the germline J gene. The gene calls are TRBV3 and TRBJ2-3; D is possibly TRBD2 (6 bases). The CDR3 totals 18 residues. The germline V gene has CDR1 SNHLY and CDR2 FYNGKV (reference sequence). Trimming removed 1 base at V and 0 bases at J, with 17 bases between. The sequenced CDR3 bases are TGTGCCAGCAGCTTAGAGGGGCTATGGGGGTCTAGTGCAGAAACGCTGTAT. Residues: CASSLEGLWGSSAETLY. The whole CDR3 region reads CASSLEGLWGSSAETLYF.

Regarding this clone: Gene and germline names: mouse. The read stops 1 residue short of the end of the CDR3; the missing end is completed from the germline J gene. The chain recombines TRBV16 with TRBJ2-4; possible D gene TRBD1, 5 bases. Trimming cost V 2 bases and J 8 bases, with 11 bases left between them. The CDR3 loop spans 13 amino acids. Per the germline V gene, CDR1 is SGHSA and CDR2 is FRNQAP. This CDR3 reads CASSLIGDVTLYF. The covered CDR3 bases are TGTGCAAGCAGCTTAATAGGGGATGTCACCTTGTAC.

Turning to this clone: Mouse gene names and germline throughout. Sequencing ends 1 residue short of the CDR3 end; the germline J gene provides the rest. The chain combines TRBV14 with TRBJ1-2; D is undetermined. Deletions cut 0 bases from V and 4 bases from J, with 4 bases between. Germline CDR1 is SGHDT and CDR2 is FRDEAV. This CDR3 is built from 12 residues. The part of the CDR3 DNA that was read is TGTGCCAGCAGTTTCTGCACCTCCGACTACACC. Translated: CASSFCTSDYT. The entire CDR3 protein is CASSFCTSDYTF.

This clone qualifies as large. Gene names refer to mouse genes. The read ends 1 residue shy of where the CDR3 ends; the end is completed using the germline J gene. J is TRBJ2-7 and V is TRBV13-2, with D possibly called TRBD1 or TRBD2 (6 bases each). The V end was cut by 0 bases, the J end by 6 bases, with 13 bases between. Germline lookup yields CDR1 NNHNN and CDR2 SYGAGS (reference sequence). The CDR3 has 14 residues. CDR3 amino acids: CASGDAGAGVEQYF. The DNA read from the CDR3 is TGTGCCAGCGGTGATGCGGGGGCGGGGGTTGAACAGTAC.

Turning to this clone: The gene names given are mouse names. The DNA ends 1 residue before the CDR3 does, and the rest of the CDR3 is filled in from the germline J gene. This chain links TRBV16 with TRBJ2-4, with D unclear. Germline V gene sequence: CDR1 SGHSA, CDR2 FRNQAP. The CDR3 extends over 13 amino acids. V shed 1 base and J shed 0 bases, with 2 bases lying between them. The CDR3 spells CASSLVSQNTLYF. The CDR3 bases that were read are TGTGCAAGCAGCTTAGTTAGTCAAAACACCTTGTAC.

Remarks on this clone: These gene names are mouse names. The part of the CDR3 DNA that was read is TGTGCCAGCTCCCCGGGACTGGGGGATCGAAACACCTTGTAC. Protein product: CASSPGLGDRNTLY. The complete CDR3 reads CASSPGLGDRNTLYF. The chain combines TRBV12-1 with TRBJ2-4; 11 bases map to TRBD2. The read terminates 1 residue before the CDR3 end, so the remaining end is supplied by the germline J gene. Germline V gives CDR1 SGHSN, CDR2 HYEKVE. The CDR3 has 15 amino acids. The V and J ends lost 4 bases and 5 bases, in that order; junction bases with no gene match: 7. The variable domain in full, with the rest retrieved from reference TRBV12-1 and TRBJ2-4, is DSGVVQSPRHIIKEKGGRSVLTCIPISGHSNVVWYQQTLGKELKFLIQHYEKVERDKGFLPSRFSVQQFDDYHSEMNMSALELEDSAMYFCASSPGLGDRNTLYFGAGTRLSVL.

Notes on this clone: Any gene name here is a mouse gene name. The DNA ends 1 residue before the CDR3 does, and the rest of the CDR3 is filled in from the germline J gene. The J gene is TRBJ1-1, the V gene TRBV1; D possibly corresponds to TRBD1 (5 bases). V shed 0 bases and J shed 5 bases, with 7 bases lying between them. CDR1 is NSQYPW and CDR2 is LRSPGD in the germline V gene (reference sequence). The CDR3 runs 13 residues. The CDR3 protein is CTCSAERGTEVFF. CDR3 bases read: TGCACCTGCAGTGCAGAGAGGGGAACAGAAGTCTTC.

Regarding this clone: A far more abundant clone sits one base away, making this likely a read error. Germline and genes: mouse. The observed sequence ends 1 residue before the CDR3 terminus, with the missing tail filled in from the germline J gene. Other DNA sequences in the same sample also yield this CDR3. The J gene is TRBJ1-1, the V gene TRBV5, with D tentatively TRBD1 (6 bases). Germline V CDR1 and CDR2: LGHNA, YNLKQL (reference sequence). There are 14 residues in the CDR3. The DNA read from the CDR3 is TGTGCCAGCAGCCAAGAACAGGGTTCCACAGAGGTCTTC. Translating it yields CASSQEQGSTEVF. The whole CDR3 is CASSQEQGSTEVFF.

This clone is labeled large. Mouse gene names apply. The read terminates 1 residue before the CDR3 end, so the remaining end is supplied by the germline J gene. The chain employs TRBV14 and TRBJ2-7, with 8 bases aligning to TRBD2. The V segment lost 4 bases and the J segment 7 bases; nucleotides outside the gene matches: 4. CDR3 length: 12 residues. Germline V lookup: CDR1 SGHDT, CDR2 FRDEAV. CDR3 region: CASSPYWGEQYF. CDR3 bases read: TGTGCCAGCAGTCCCTACTGGGGGGAACAGTAC.

This clone came up a few times. A junction end diverges from the germline sequence, so it may reflect a read error. Gene names and germline refer to mouse. The read terminates 1 residue ahead of where the CDR3 ends, so the germline J gene completes it. V and J are TRBV1 and TRBJ2-3; maybe TRBD2 (6 bases). The germline V gene encodes CDR1 NSQYPW and CDR2 LRSPGD (reference sequence). The CDR3 has 14 residues. CDR3 loop: CTSSAPGGAETLYF. The covered CDR3 bases are TGCACCAGCAGTGCCCCTGGGGGTGCAGAAACGCTGTAT.

Details on this clone: The gene symbols are mouse symbols. This CDR3 reads CASSDAGSNSDYTF. The covered CDR3 bases are TGTGCCAGCAGTGATGCAGGGTCAAACTCCGACTACACC. The V call is TRBV13-1, the J call TRBJ1-2, with D possibly being TRBD1 (5 bases). Coverage ceases 1 residue before the CDR3 finishes, and the germline J gene fills in the end. Germline CDR1 is NSHNY and CDR2 is SYGAGN. V lost 0 bases, J lost 0 bases, and 6 bases lay in between. The CDR3 is made up of 14 amino acids.

Points on this clone: Gene labels here are mouse ones. The read ends 1 residue early relative to the CDR3; the germline J gene fills the gap. The genes are TRBV23 and TRBJ1-1; the DNA was not used to check the table's D call, TRBD1. The CDR3 consists of 14 residues. Germline-derived CDR1 and CDR2 are KGHTA and FQNQQP. CDR3: CSSSQGTANTEVFF. The CDR3 DNA, read in part, is TGCTCCAGCAGTCAAGGGACAGCCAACACAGAAGTCTTC.

As for this clone: Genes here carry mouse names. Partial CDR3 DNA: TGTGCCAGCTCTTCCGGGACTGGGTACACCTTGTAC. This translates into CASSSGTGYTLY. The whole CDR3 region reads CASSSGTGYTLYF. The rearrangement links TRBV12-2 to TRBJ2-4; 9 bases are a match to TRBD2. The CDR3 is cut off 1 residue early in the read; its end comes from the germline J gene. The CDR3 is 13 amino acids. V trimming: 3 bases; J trimming: 7 bases; junction bases outside the gene matches: 4. Germline-derived CDR1 and CDR2 are SGHLS and HYDKME. Looking up the rest from reference TRBV12-2 and TRBJ2-4 gives the full variable domain: NSGVVQSPRYIIKGKGERSILKCIPISGHLSVAWYQQTQGQELKFFIQHYDKMERDKGNLPSRFSVQQFDDYHSEMNMSALELEDSAVYFCASSSGTGYTLYFGAGTRLSVL.

A note on this clone: Mouse germline and gene names are used. The sequenced fragment ends 1 residue before the CDR3 boundary, so the rest is inferred from the germline J gene. This rearrangement joins TRBV26 to TRBJ1-1; the match to TRBD1 covers 8 bases. The CDR3 runs 13 residues. Trimming removed 3 bases from V and 4 bases from J; junction bases left unmatched: 1. Per germline, CDR1 KGHPV and CDR2 FQNQEV (reference sequence). The covered CDR3 bases are TGTGCCAGCAGTCTCCAGGGGGCCACAGAAGTCTTC. Amino acids: CASSLQGATEVF. The whole CDR3 region reads CASSLQGATEVFF.

The table lists this clone with a few counts. The genes and germline here are from mouse. CDR3 region: CASSQDAGGVYEQYF. CDR3 DNA, as far as it was read: TGTGCCAGCAGCCAAGATGCTGGGGGGGTGTATGAACAGTAC. The J gene is TRBJ2-7, the V gene TRBV5; 9 nucleotides align to TRBD2. The CDR3 end is not reached by the read, which stops 1 residue before it; the germline J gene fills it in. This CDR3 is 15 amino acids long. The germline V gene has CDR1 LGHNA and CDR2 YNLKQL (reference sequence). Trimming took 0 bases from V and 4 from J; bases not matched to a gene: 4.

This clone was detected once. Here the gene names and germline are mouse. The read halts 1 residue ahead of the CDR3 end, with the missing end drawn from the germline J gene. The chain uses TRBV14 and TRBJ2-3; 10 bases map to TRBD2. This CDR3 contains 15 residues. Trimming cost V 5 bases and J 0 bases; bases outside gene matches: 3. Per germline, CDR1 SGHDT and CDR2 FRDEAV. The sequenced CDR3 bases are TGTGCCAGCAGGGACTGGGGGTCTAGTGCAGAAACGCTGTAT. It encodes CASRDWGSSAETLY. The CDR3 in full is CASRDWGSSAETLYF.

There are a few counts of this clone. Gene and germline names: mouse. The CDR3 is cut off 1 residue early in the read; its end comes from the germline J gene. The rearrangement uses TRBV2 and TRBJ2-2; 9 nucleotides line up with TRBD2. The CDR3 spans 16 residues. Germline CDR1 is LGHNA and CDR2 is YSYQKL. V lost 0 bases, J lost 3 bases, and 2 bases stayed unmatched. CDR3 bases read: TGTGCCAGCAGCCAAGATGGGGGGGCTGACACCGGGCAGCTCTAC. Translating gives CASSQDGGADTGQLY. The complete CDR3 sequence is CASSQDGGADTGQLYF. The variable domain in full, with the rest retrieved from reference TRBV2 and TRBJ2-2, is DPKIIQKPKYLVAVTGSEKILICEQYLGHNAMYWYRQSAKKPLEFMFSYSYQKLMDNQTASSRFQPQSSKKNHLDLQITALKPDDSATYFCASSQDGGADTGQLYFGEGSKLTVL.

As to this clone: Gene names follow the mouse nomenclature. The read ends 1 residue before the CDR3 terminus; that terminus is restored from the germline J gene. The chain recombines TRBV3 with TRBJ2-4; D is perhaps TRBD2 (5 bases). V gave up 1 base and J gave up 0 bases, with 11 bases separating them. Germline V lookup: CDR1 SNHLY, CDR2 FYNGKV (reference sequence). The CDR3 is 16 residues long. CDR3 DNA (partial): TGTGCCAGCAGCTTAGAGTGGGGAGCTAGTCAAAACACCTTGTAC. Translated, it gives CASSLEWGASQNTLY. The entire CDR3 protein reads CASSLEWGASQNTLYF.

In regard to this clone: Gene and germline names: mouse. The read falls 1 residue short of the CDR3 end, and the missing part is taken from the germline J gene. The rearrangement joins TRBV16 to TRBJ2-7, with 11 bases identical to TRBD2. This CDR3 is 14 amino acids long. V shed 4 bases, J shed 2 bases, and the junction held 1 base outside the gene matches. The germline V gene has CDR1 SGHSA and CDR2 FRNQAP. The CDR3: CASSSTGGAYEQYF. CDR3 DNA (partial): TGTGCAAGCAGCTCGACTGGGGGGGCCTATGAACAGTAC.

As regards this clone: Each gene name is a mouse one. The CDR3 extends 1 residue past the end of the read, so its final part is completed from the germline J gene. The chain uses TRBV15 and TRBJ2-7, with TRBD2 identical over 10 bases. CDR1 and CDR2 (germline): SGHND, FRSKSL. The ends lost 6 bases at V and 4 bases at J; junction bases unmatched: 0. There are 12 residues in the CDR3. The part of the CDR3 DNA that was read is TGTGCCAGCAGGGACTGGGGGTATGAACAGTAC. Translation gives CASRDWGYEQY. The entire CDR3 protein reads CASRDWGYEQYF.

Within the sample, this clone is large (0.1 to 1%). Gene names and germline match the mouse. The CDR3 end falls 1 residue outside the read, so it is completed with the germline J gene. The gene calls are TRBV15 and TRBJ1-4, with a tentative D call TRBD1 (6 bases). There are 14 residues in the CDR3. Germline lookup yields CDR1 SGHND and CDR2 FRSKSL. Trimming cost V 3 bases and J 4 bases, with 9 bases left between them. The sequenced CDR3 bases are TGTGCCAGCAGTTTTGGGGACATCAACGAAAGATTATTT. Amino acid sequence: CASSFGDINERLF. The full CDR3 protein is CASSFGDINERLFF.

With regard to this clone: The gene names here belong to mouse. The observed sequence ends 1 residue before the CDR3 terminus, with the missing tail filled in from the germline J gene. The chain employs TRBV3 and TRBJ2-3; no definite D call. The CDR3 is 14 amino acids. V lost 4 bases, J lost 0 bases, and 8 bases lay in between. CDR1 and CDR2 (germline): SNHLY, FYNGKV (reference sequence). The CDR3 here is CASSSRQSAETLYF. CDR3 DNA (partial): TGTGCCAGCAGCTCGCGACAAAGTGCAGAAACGCTGTAT.

The sample holds a few counts of this clone. The gene names here belong to mouse. The CDR3 is cut off 1 residue early in the read; its end comes from the germline J gene. The chain combines TRBV13-3 with TRBJ2-3, with 10 bases identical to TRBD2. Germline CDR1 and CDR2: NNHDY and SYVADS. The V gene end was trimmed by 3 bases and the J gene end by 5 bases; junction bases not matched to a gene: 0. This CDR3 is 13 amino acids long. CDR3 sequence reads: CASSGLGGETLYF. The sequenced part of the CDR3 DNA is TGTGCCAGCAGTGGACTGGGGGGAGAAACGCTGTAT.

For this clone: Gene names are the mouse ones. The sequenced fragment ends 1 residue before the CDR3 boundary, so the rest is inferred from the germline J gene. V is TRBV31 and J is TRBJ2-4, with D possibly matching TRBD2 (5 bases). The V end was cut by 0 bases, the J end by 1 base, with 8 bases between. This CDR3 spans 14 amino acids. Germline V gene sequence: CDR1 GKSSPN, CDR2 SITVG. The sequenced part of the CDR3 DNA is TGTGCCTGGAGTCTAGATGGGGGTCAAAACACCTTGTAC. It encodes CAWSLDGGQNTLY. The full CDR3 protein is CAWSLDGGQNTLYF.

This clone was picked up a small number of times. The gene symbols are mouse symbols. The CDR3 end falls 1 residue outside the read, so it is completed with the germline J gene. The gene calls are TRBV26 and TRBJ1-3, with a possible D match to TRBD1 (6 bases). Per the germline V gene, CDR1 is KGHPV and CDR2 is FQNQEV (reference sequence). Trimming cost V 4 bases and J 0 bases, with 13 bases left between them. The CDR3 contains 16 residues. The sequenced CDR3 bases are TGTGCCAGCAGTCCGCCGGGACAAAATTCTGGAAATACGCTCTAT. This translates into CASSPPGQNSGNTLY. The whole CDR3 protein reads CASSPPGQNSGNTLYF.

Remarks on this clone: Gene and germline names: mouse. The DNA ends 1 residue before the CDR3 does, and the rest of the CDR3 is filled in from the germline J gene. The chain links TRBV13-2 to TRBJ2-3; 10 bases align to TRBD2. Germline V gene lookup returns CDR1 NNHNN and CDR2 SYGAGS (reference sequence). The CDR3 runs 15 residues. Trimming cost V 2 bases and J 3 bases; bases outside gene matches: 3. CDR3 sequence: CASGDLGGRAETLYF. Incomplete CDR3 DNA: TGTGCCAGCGGTGACCTGGGGGGGCGGGCAGAAACGCTGTAT.